This TCR beta chain was captured in a study of blood T cell repertoires in COVID-19. In the study overall: In each case, the material was cDNA or gDNA derived from T cells, B-cell-depleted T cells, or PBMCs.

TCRdb keeps only in-frame clones here, not all; method: immunoSEQ multiplex PCR. Here the sample spans tens of thousands of clones, roughly 90% being singletons. The ends were cut back, 4 bases at V and 7 bases at J, with 16 bases in the middle. CDR3 length: 14 amino acids. The germline V gene has CDR1 LGHNA and CDR2 YNFKEQ. The chain combines TRBV4-2 with TRBJ2-5; TRBD2 is a possible D gene (5 bases). The source is a man over 45 with acute or convalescent COVID-19. The material sequenced was peripheral blood. This CDR3 is CASSRGLPSGTQYF. CDR3 nucleotides: TGTGCCAGCAGCCGCGGGCTGCCCTCGGGGACCCAGTACTTC.